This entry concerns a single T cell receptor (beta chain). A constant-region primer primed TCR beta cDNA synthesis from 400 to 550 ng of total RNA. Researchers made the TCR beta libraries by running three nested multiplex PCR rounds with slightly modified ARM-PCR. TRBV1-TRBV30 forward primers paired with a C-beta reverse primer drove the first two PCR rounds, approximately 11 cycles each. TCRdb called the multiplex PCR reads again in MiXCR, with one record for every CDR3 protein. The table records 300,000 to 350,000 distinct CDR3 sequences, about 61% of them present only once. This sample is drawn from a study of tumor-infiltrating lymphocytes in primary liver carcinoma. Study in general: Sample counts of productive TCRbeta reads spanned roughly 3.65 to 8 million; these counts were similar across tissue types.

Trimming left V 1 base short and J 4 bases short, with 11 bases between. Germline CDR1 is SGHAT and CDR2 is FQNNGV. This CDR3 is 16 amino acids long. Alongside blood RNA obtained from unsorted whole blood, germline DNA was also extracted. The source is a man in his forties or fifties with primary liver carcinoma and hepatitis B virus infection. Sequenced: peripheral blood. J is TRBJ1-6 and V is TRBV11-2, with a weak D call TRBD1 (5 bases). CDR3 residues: CASSLGDDGYNSPLHF. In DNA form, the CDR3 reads TGTGCCAGCAGCTTAGGGGACGACGGTTATAATTCACCCCTCCACTTT.